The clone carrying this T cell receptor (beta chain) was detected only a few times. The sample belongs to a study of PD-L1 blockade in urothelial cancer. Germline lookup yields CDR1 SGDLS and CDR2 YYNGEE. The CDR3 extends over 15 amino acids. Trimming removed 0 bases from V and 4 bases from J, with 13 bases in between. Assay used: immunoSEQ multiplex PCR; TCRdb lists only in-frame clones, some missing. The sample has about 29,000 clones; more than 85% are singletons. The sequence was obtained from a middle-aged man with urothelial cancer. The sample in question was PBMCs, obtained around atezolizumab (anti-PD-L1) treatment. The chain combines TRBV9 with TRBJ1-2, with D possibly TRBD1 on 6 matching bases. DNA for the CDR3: TGTGCCAGCAGCGTAGATGGGACATATACCTATGGCTACACCTTC. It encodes CASSVDGTYTYGYTF.